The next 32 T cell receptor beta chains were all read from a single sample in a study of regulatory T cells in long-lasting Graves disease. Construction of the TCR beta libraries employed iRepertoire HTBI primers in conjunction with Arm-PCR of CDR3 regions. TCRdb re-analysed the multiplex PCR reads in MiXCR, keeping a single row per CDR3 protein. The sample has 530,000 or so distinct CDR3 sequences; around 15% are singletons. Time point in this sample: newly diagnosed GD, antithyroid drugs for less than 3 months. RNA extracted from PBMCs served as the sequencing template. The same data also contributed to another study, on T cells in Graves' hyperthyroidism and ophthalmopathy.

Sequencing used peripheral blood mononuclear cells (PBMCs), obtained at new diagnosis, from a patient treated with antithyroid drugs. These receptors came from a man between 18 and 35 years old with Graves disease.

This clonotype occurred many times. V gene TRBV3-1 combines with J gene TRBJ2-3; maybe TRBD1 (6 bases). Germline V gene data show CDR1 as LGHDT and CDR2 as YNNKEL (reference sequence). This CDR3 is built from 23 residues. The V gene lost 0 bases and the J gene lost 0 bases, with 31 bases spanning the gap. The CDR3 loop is CASSQDYRVRTAVIKTSTDTQYF. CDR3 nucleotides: TGTGCCAGCAGCCAAGACTACAGGGTGCGGACTGCGGTGATTAAAACTAGCACAGATACGCAGTATTTT.

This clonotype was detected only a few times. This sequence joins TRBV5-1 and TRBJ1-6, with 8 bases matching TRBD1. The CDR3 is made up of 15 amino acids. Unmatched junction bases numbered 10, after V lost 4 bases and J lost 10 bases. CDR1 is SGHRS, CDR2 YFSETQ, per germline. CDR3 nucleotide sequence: TGCGCCAGCAGCCTGGTTGGACAGGGTAAATCACCCCTCCACTTT. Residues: CASSLVGQGKSPLHF.

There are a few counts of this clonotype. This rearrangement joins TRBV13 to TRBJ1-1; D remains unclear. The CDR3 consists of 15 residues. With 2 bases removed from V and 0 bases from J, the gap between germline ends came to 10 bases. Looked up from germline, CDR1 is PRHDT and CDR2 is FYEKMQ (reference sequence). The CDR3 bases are TGTGCCAGCAGCTTAAGAGTTCGGGTGAACACTGAAGCTTTCTTT. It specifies CASSLRVRVNTEAFF.

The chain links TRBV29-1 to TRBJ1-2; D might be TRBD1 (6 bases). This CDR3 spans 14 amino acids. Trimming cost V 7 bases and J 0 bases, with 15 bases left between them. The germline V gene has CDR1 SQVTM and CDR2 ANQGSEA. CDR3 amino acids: CSGTTGQANYGYTF. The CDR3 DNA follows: TGCAGCGGTACGACAGGTCAGGCTAACTATGGCTACACCTTC.

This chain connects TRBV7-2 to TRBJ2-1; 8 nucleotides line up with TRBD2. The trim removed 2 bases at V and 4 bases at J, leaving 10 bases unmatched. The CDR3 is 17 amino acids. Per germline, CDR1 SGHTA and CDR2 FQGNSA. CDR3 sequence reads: CASSLRPGTRGYNEQFF. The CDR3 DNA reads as TGTGCCAGCAGCTTACGGCCTGGGACTAGGGGATACAATGAGCAGTTCTTC.

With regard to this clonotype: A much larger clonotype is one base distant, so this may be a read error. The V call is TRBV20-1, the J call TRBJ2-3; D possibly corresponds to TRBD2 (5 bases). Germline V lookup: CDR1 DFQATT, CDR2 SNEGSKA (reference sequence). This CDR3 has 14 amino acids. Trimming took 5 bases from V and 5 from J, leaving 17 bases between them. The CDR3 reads CSALQSDGVDTQYF. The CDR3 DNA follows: TGCAGTGCTCTCCAGTCGGACGGGGTAGATACGCAGTATTTT.

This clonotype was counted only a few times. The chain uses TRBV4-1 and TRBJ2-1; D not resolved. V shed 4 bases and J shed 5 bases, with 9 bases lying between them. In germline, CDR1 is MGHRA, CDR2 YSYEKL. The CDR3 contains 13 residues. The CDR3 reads CASSPSENNEQFF. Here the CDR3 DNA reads TGCGCCAGCAGCCCGTCGGAGAACAATGAGCAGTTCTTC.

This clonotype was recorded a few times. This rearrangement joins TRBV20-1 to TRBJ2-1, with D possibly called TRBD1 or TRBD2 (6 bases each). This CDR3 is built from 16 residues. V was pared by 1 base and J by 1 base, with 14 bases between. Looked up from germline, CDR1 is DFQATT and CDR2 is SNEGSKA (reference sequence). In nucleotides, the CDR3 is TGCAGTGCTAGAGTCAGGGGAGGACGGTCCTACAATGAGCAGTTCTTC. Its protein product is CSARVRGGRSYNEQFF.

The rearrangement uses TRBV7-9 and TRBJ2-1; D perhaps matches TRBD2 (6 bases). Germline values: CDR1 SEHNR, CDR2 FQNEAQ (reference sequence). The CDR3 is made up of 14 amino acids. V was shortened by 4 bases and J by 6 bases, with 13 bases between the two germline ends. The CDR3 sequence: CASSSSGGINEQFF. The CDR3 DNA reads TGTGCCAGCAGCTCATCGGGCGGGATCAATGAGCAGTTCTTC.

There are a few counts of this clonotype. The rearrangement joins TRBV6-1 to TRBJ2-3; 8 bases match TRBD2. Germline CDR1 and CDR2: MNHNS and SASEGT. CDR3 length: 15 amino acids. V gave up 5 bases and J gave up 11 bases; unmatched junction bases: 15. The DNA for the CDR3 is TGTGCCAGCAGTAGAGGATCAGCGGGAGTCTTGGGGCAGTATTTT. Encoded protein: CASSRGSAGVLGQYF.

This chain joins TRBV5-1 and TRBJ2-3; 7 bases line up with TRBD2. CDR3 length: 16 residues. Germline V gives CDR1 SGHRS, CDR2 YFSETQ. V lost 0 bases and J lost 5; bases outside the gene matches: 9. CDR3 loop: CASSLDVGGRGDTQYF. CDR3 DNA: TGCGCCAGCAGCTTGGACGTTGGCGGGAGAGGAGATACGCAGTATTTT. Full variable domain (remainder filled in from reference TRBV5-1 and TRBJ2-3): KAGVTQTPRYLIKTRGQQVTLSCSPISGHRSVSWYQQTPGQGLQFLFEYFSETQRNKGNFPGRFSGRQFSNSRSEMNVSTLELGDSALYLCASSLDVGGRGDTQYFGPGTRLTVL.

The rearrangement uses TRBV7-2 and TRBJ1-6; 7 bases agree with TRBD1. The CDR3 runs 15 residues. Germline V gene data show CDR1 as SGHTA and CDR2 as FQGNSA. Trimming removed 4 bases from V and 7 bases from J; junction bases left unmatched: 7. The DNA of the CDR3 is TGTGCCAGCAGCTCCTGGACAGGACCGAATTCACCCCTCCACTTT. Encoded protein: CASSSWTGPNSPLHF. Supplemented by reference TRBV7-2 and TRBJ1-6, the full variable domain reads GAGVSQSPSNKVTEKGKDVELRCDPISGHTALYWYRQSLGQGLEFLIYFQGNSAPDKSGLPSDRFSAERTGGSVSTLTIQRTQQEDSAVYLCASSSWTGPNSPLHFGNGTRLTVT.

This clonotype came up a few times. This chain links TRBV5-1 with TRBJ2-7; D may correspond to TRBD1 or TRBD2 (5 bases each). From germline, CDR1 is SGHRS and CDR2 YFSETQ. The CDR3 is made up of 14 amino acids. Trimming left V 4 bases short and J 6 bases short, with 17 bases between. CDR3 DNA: TGCGCCAGCAGCCCGGGACCGTCGAACCGCGAGCAGTACTTC. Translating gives CASSPGPSNREQYF.

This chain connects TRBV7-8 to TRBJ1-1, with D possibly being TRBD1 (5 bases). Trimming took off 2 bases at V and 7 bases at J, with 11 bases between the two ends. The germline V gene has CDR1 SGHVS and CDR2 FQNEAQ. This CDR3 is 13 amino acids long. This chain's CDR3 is CASSLRTQSEAFF. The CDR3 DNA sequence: TGTGCCAGCAGCTTACGGACACAGAGTGAAGCTTTCTTT. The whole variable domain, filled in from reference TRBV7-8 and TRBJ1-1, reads GAGVSQSPRYKVAKRGQDVALRCDPISGHVSLFWYQQALGQGPEFLTYFQNEAQLDKSGLPSDRFFAERPEGSVSTLKIQRTQQEDSAVYLCASSLRTQSEAFFGQGTRLTVV.

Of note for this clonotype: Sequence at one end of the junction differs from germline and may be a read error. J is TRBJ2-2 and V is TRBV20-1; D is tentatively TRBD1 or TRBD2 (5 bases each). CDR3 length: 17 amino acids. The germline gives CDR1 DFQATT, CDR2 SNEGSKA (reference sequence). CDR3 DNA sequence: TGCAGTGCTGTTCCCAGAGACAGACCCCGGGGCATCGGGGAGCTGGTTTTT. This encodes CSAVPRDRPRGIGELVF.

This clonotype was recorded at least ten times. CDR3 in amino acids: CASSSWTGNTEAFF. The CDR3 DNA reads as TGTGCCAGCAGCTCTTGGACGGGGAACACTGAAGCTTTCTTT. The chain joins TRBV7-8 to TRBJ1-1; D call uncertain. The germline V and J ends were trimmed by 4 bases and 1 base, with 10 bases remaining between them. Looked up from germline, CDR1 is SGHVS and CDR2 is FQNEAQ. The CDR3 has 14 residues.

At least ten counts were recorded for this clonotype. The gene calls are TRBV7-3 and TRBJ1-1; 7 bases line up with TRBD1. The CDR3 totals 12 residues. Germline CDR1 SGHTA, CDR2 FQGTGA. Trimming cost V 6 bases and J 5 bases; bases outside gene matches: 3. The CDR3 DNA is TGTGCCAGCAGTTCAGGGGGGACTGAAGCTTTCTTT. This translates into CASSSGGTEAFF.

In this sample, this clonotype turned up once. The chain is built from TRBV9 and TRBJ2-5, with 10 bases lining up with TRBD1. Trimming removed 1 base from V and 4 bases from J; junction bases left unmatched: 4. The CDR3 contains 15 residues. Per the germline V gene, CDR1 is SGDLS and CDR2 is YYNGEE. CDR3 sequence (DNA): TGTGCCAGCAGCGTATTGACAGGGGGCGGAGAGACCCAGTACTTC. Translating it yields CASSVLTGGGETQYF.

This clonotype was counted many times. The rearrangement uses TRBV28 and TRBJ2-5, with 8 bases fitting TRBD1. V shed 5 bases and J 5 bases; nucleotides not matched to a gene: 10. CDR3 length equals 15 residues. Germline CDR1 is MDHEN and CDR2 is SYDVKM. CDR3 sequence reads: CASSERQGRWETQYF. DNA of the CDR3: TGTGCCAGCAGTGAAAGACAGGGGAGGTGGGAGACCCAGTACTTC.

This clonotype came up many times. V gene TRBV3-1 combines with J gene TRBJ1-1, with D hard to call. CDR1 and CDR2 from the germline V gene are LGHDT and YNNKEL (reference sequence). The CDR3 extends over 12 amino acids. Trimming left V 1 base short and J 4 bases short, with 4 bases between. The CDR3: CASSQVRTEAFF. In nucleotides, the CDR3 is TGTGCCAGCAGCCAAGTTCGCACTGAAGCTTTCTTT.

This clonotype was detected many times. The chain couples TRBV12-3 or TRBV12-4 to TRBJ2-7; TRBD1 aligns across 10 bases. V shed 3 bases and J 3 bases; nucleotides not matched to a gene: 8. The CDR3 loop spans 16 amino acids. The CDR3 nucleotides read TGTGCCAGCAGTTTCAGGGACAGGGGCGGAAGCTACGAGCAGTACTTC. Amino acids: CASSFRDRGGSYEQYF.

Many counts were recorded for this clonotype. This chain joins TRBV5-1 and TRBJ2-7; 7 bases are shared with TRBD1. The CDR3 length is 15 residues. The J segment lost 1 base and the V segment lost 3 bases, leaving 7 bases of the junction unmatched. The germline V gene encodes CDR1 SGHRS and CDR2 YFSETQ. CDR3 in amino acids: CASSSGTVASYEQYF. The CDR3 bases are TGCGCCAGCAGCTCCGGGACAGTGGCATCCTACGAGCAGTACTTC.

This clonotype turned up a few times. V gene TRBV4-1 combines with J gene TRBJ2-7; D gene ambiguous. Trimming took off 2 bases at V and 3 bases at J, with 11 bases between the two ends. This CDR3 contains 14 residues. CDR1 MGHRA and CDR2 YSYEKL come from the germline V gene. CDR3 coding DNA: TGCGCCAGCAGCCAAAGGATAGGCTTCTACGAGCAGTACTTC. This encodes CASSQRIGFYEQYF.

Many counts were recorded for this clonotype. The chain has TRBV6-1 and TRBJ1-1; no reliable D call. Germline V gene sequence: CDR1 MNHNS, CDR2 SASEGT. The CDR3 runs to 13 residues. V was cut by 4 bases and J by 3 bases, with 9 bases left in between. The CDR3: CASSGGKDTEAFF. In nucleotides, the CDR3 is TGTGCCAGCAGTGGCGGAAAGGACACTGAAGCTTTCTTT.

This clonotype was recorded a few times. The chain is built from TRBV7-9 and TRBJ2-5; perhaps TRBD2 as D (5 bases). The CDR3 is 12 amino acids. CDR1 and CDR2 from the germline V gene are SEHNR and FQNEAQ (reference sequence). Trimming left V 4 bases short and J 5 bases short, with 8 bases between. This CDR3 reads CASSSGWETQYF. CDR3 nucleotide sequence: TGTGCCAGCAGCTCGGGGTGGGAGACCCAGTACTTC.

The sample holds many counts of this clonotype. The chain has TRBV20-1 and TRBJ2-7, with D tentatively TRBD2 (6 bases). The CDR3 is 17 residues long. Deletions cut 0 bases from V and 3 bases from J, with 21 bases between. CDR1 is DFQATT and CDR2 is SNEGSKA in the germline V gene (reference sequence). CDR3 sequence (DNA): TGCAGTGCTAGAGATATTGGAGGAGGGGAGGTTTACTACGAGCAGTACTTC. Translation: CSARDIGGGEVYYEQYF.

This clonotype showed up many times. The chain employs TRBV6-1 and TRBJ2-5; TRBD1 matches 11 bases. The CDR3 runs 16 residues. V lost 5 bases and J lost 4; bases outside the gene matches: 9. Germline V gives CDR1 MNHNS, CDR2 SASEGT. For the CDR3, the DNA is TGTGCCAGCAGTAATGGGGGACAGGGGGGACGAGAGACCCAGTACTTC. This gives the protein CASSNGGQGGRETQYF.

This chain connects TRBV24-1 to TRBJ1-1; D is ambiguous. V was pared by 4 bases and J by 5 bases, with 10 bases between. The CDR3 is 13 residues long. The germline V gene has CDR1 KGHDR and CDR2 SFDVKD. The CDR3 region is CATSEQTGTEAFF. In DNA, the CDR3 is TGTGCCACCAGTGAGCAAACCGGGACTGAAGCTTTCTTT.

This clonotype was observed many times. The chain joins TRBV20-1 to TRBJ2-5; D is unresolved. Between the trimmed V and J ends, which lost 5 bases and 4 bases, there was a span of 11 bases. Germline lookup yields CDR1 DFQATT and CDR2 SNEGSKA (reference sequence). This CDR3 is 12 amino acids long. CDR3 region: CSAGAPSETQYF. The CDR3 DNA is TGCAGTGCTGGCGCCCCGTCAGAGACCCAGTACTTC.

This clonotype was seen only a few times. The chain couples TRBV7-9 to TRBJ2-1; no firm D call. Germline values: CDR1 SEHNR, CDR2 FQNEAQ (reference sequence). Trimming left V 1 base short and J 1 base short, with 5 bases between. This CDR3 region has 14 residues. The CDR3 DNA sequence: TGTGCCAGCAGCTTAGACCATTCCTACAATGAGCAGTTCTTC. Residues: CASSLDHSYNEQFF.

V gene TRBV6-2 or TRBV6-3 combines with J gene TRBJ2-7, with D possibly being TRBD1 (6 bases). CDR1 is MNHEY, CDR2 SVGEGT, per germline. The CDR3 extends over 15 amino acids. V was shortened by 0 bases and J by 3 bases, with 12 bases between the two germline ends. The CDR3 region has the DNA TGTGCCAGCAGTTACTCAAAGAGGGGGATCTACGAGCAGTACTTC. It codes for CASSYSKRGIYEQYF.

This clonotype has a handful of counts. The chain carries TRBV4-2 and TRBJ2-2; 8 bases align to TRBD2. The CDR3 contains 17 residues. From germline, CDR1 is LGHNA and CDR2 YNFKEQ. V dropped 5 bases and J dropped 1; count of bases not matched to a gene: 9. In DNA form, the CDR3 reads TGTGCCAGCAGCGAGTTCGGTCTAGCGGGGAACACCGGGGAGCTGTTTTTT. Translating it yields CASSEFGLAGNTGELFF.